This TCR beta chain was retrieved from a study of HIV-infected patients and healthy controls. Follow-up blood was drawn about 14 weeks, roughly three months, after antiretroviral therapy began. No cell fractionation was done, so the repertoire covers all unsorted peripheral blood T cells. The CDR3 consists of 13 residues. Germline loops: CDR1 MNHEY, CDR2 SVGAGI. V was cut by 2 bases and J by 7 bases, with 11 bases left in between. Alpha and beta constant-region primers primed reverse transcription of approximately 500 ng RNA. Separate chain-specific third strand synthesis with multiplexing indices produced the alpha and beta libraries. MiXCR, run by TCRdb on the 5' RACE reads, gives a single entry per CDR3 protein. The data hold fewer than 5,500 distinct CDR3 sequences, with 20% observed a single time.

This TCR derives from an adult with HIV infection. The sequencing used blood, collected during antiretroviral therapy. The chain combines TRBV6-5 with TRBJ1-2; D is unresolved. This CDR3 is CASSYGPGSGYTF. In nucleotides, the CDR3 is TGTGCCAGCAGTTACGGTCCCGGATCTGGCTACACCTTC.